This record concerns one T cell receptor beta chain sequence. The antigen is unknown. The authors' processing: ImmunoSEQ gave junction-only sequences without quality scores, so filtering differed. Some clones are missing from TCRdb's copy, which holds only in-frame ones; the method was immunoSEQ multiplex PCR. From that table come the V and J calls and clone size; the DNA was used to work out D and trimming. This sample has around 370,000 clones, with around 96% found just once. The V gene lost 7 bases and the J gene lost 1 base, with 5 bases spanning the gap. Germline lookup yields CDR1 SGHVS and CDR2 FQNEAQ. CDR3 length: 12 amino acids. This entry is derived from a study of shared clonotypes between healthy human individuals. Study-wide points: Investigators collected only blood, and repertoires in tissues likely differ.

The chain combines TRBV7-8 with TRBJ2-1; D call uncertain. The sequencing sample was made of memory CD8+ T cells sorted from blood. The subset denotes: CD45RO+ cells pooled with CCR7-negative TemRA cells. The clonotype comes from a man aged 25 to 40 in good health. CDR3 sequence (DNA): TGTGCCAGCACACCTTCCTACAATGAGCAGTTCTTC. It encodes CASTPSYNEQFF.